This TCR beta chain stems from a study of preoperative IRX-2 immunotherapy in early breast cancer. Treatment here: preoperative locoregional IRX-2 cytokine immunotherapy. This phase Ib study tested locoregional IRX-2 cytokine immunotherapy given before surgery. This CDR3 has 15 residues. V shed 8 bases, J shed 1 base, and the junction held 9 bases outside the gene matches. CDR1 is SQVTM and CDR2 is ANQGSEA in the germline V gene. Sequencing used immunoSEQ multiplex PCR; TCRdb keeps in-frame clones, though not all of them. The table includes approximately 26,000 clones, approximately 81% detected once.

The starting material was lymph node tissue, obtained after IRX-2 immunotherapy. The source of this sequence is a human donor with breast cancer. The gene calls are TRBV29-1 and TRBJ2-2; TRBD1 aligns across 8 bases. The CDR3 DNA follows: TGCAGCTTCACAGGGGGGACAGGGAACACCGGGGAGCTGTTTTTT. This translates into CSFTGGTGNTGELFF.